The 5 T cell receptor beta chains below were found in one sample sequenced in a study of T cells in localized non-small cell lung cancer. Here immunoSEQ multiplex PCR was the method, and the copy in TCRdb shows in-frame clones only, minus some. The table has roughly 2,700 clones, roughly 43% seen once. Here the sequenced sample was lung tumor tissue, taken before any cancer treatment. These receptors were collected from a male donor older than 55 with stage I squamous cell lung carcinoma.

This clone was detected a few times. The DNA for the CDR3 is TGTGCCAGCAGCGGGATGAAGGGGACGGACTACAATGAGCAGTTCTTC. This translates into CASSGMKGTDYNEQFF. This chain uses TRBV9 with TRBJ2-1; D possibly uses TRBD1 or TRBD2 (5 bases each). The CDR3 contains 16 residues. Germline CDR1 reads SGDLS; CDR2 reads YYNGEE. The V end was cut by 3 bases, the J end by 3 bases, with 16 bases between.

This clone was seen a handful of times. The chain carries TRBV30 and TRBJ1-5; D not certain. The CDR3 has 15 amino acids. Trimming left V 3 bases short and J 2 bases short, with 14 bases between. In germline, CDR1 is GTSNPN, CDR2 SVGIG (reference sequence). For the CDR3, the DNA is TGTGCCTGGAGGATACCCGGAGGTGGCAATCAGCCCCAGCATTTT. This codes for CAWRIPGGGNQPQHF.

This clone was detected a few times. This chain uses TRBV15 with TRBJ2-2, with D maybe TRBD2 (6 bases). Trimming cost V 0 bases and J 6 bases, with 11 bases left between them. This CDR3 has 15 amino acids. In germline, CDR1 is LNHNV, CDR2 YYDKDF (reference sequence). The DNA of the CDR3 is TGTGCCACCAGCAGAGAGTTCCGGGAGCCCGGGGAGCTGTTTTTT. Translating gives CATSREFREPGELFF.

The J gene is TRBJ1-1, the V gene TRBV5-1; D call uncertain. CDR1 and CDR2 (germline): SGHRS, YFSETQ. Trimming removed 1 base at V and 0 bases at J, with 7 bases between. This CDR3 region has 14 residues. CDR3 sequence: CASSLRHVNTEAFF. For the CDR3, the DNA is TGCGCCAGCAGCTTGCGACACGTGAACACTGAAGCTTTCTTT.

V is TRBV14 and J is TRBJ2-3; D gene unclear. The CDR3 has 13 residues. Per germline, CDR1 SGHDN and CDR2 FVKESK. Trimming cost V 0 bases and J 7 bases, with 8 bases left between them. CDR3 in amino acids: CASSQDTANTQYF. CDR3 bases: TGTGCCAGCAGCCAAGATACCGCAAATACGCAGTATTTT.